Below, 27 T cell receptor beta chains from the same sample are listed, as sequenced in a study of beta chain features in type 1 diabetes. The study reverse transcribed the entire isolated RNA, so it sequenced expressed TCRB transcripts. Profiling relied on immunoSEQ multiplex PCR, and the TCRdb table lists in-frame clones only, not all of them. The sample has some 220,000 clones, about a tenth seen once; the top ten hold approximately 1.3%. Sequenced sample: central memory CD4+ T cells from blood. Source of these receptors: a man aged 18 to 30 in good health.

As regards this clone: A read error may account for a junction end that differs from germline. The chain links TRBV15 to TRBJ2-7; TRBD2 might be the D (7 bases). Germline V gives CDR1 LNHNV, CDR2 YYDKDF (reference sequence). This CDR3 comprises 15 residues. The CDR3 DNA reads TGTGCCACCAGCCGAGATAGGGGGGGATCCTACGAGCAGTACTTC. Its protein is CATSRDRGGSYEQYF.

This clone was seen more than once but under ten times. This chain links TRBV10-3 with TRBJ1-1; tentatively, D is TRBD1 (5 bases). V lost 0 bases, J lost 1 base, and 15 bases lay in between. There are 17 residues in the CDR3. Germline CDR1 reads ENHRY; CDR2 reads SYGVKD. The CDR3 loop reads CAISESWVREGNTEAFF. In nucleotides, the CDR3 is TGTGCCATCAGTGAGTCCTGGGTCAGGGAGGGGAACACTGAAGCTTTCTTT.

The chain is built from TRBV19 and TRBJ2-1; 7 nucleotides align to TRBD2. The CDR3 length is 15 residues. Germline lookup yields CDR1 LNHDA and CDR2 SQIVND (reference sequence). The V segment lost 5 bases and the J segment 7 bases; nucleotides outside the gene matches: 11. The CDR3 spells CASSGREMEGNEQFF. The CDR3 nucleotides read TGTGCCAGTAGTGGGAGGGAGATGGAGGGAAATGAGCAGTTCTTC.

The genes are TRBV7-8 and TRBJ1-5; D is uncertain. V dropped 5 bases and J dropped 3 bases, with 14 bases sitting between them. This CDR3 has 15 amino acids. Looked up from germline, CDR1 is SGHVS and CDR2 is FQNEAQ. The CDR3 DNA is TGTGCCAGCAGCGGCGGTGGAGACTACAATCAGCCCCAGCATTTT. Protein product: CASSGGGDYNQPQHF.

This chain connects TRBV6-1 to TRBJ2-4; weak D call: TRBD1 (6 bases). The CDR3 has 18 amino acids. Germline V gives CDR1 MNHNS, CDR2 SASEGT. V dropped 2 bases and J dropped 0 bases, with 17 bases sitting between them. Here the CDR3 DNA reads TGTGCCAGCAGTGAACGTTTTGACAGGCTCCTAGCCAAAAACATTCAGTACTTC. As protein: CASSERFDRLLAKNIQYF.

V is TRBV15 and J is TRBJ2-1; D is unresolved. V lost 1 base and J 0 bases, leaving 13 bases between the germline ends. The CDR3 is 17 residues long. Looked up from germline, CDR1 is LNHNV and CDR2 is YYDKDF (reference sequence). The CDR3 coding sequence is TGTGCCACCAGCAGAGGAGGCGCGGCGAGCTCCTACAATGAGCAGTTCTTC. Protein product: CATSRGGAASSYNEQFF.

The J gene is TRBJ2-1, the V gene TRBV5-1, with 7 bases fitting TRBD1. After removal of 2 bases from V and 3 bases from J, the junction contained 5 bases not matched to a gene. This CDR3 region has 15 residues. Germline loops: CDR1 SGHRS, CDR2 YFSETQ. The CDR3 spells CASSFTTGHYNEQFF. For the CDR3, the DNA is TGCGCCAGCAGCTTCACGACAGGGCACTACAATGAGCAGTTCTTC.

This clone appeared many times. This chain links TRBV7-3 with TRBJ2-1; maybe TRBD1 (6 bases). The V gene's germline CDR1 is SGHTA and CDR2 FQGTGA. The CDR3 consists of 14 residues. V lost 4 bases and J 8 bases, leaving 15 bases between the germline ends. The CDR3 region has the DNA TGTGCCAGCAGCTCTAACAGGGATTCGCATGAGCAGTTCTTC. This translates into CASSSNRDSHEQFF.

Only a few counts were recorded for this clone. The chain links TRBV28 to TRBJ2-1; no clear D. CDR1 is MDHEN and CDR2 is SYDVKM in the germline V gene. The V and J ends lost 2 bases and 7 bases respectively, with 0 bases between them. This CDR3 is 10 amino acids long. In DNA form, the CDR3 reads TGTGCCAGCAGTTTAAATGAGCAGTTCTTC. It yields the protein CASSLNEQFF.

This clone was detected only a few times. This rearrangement joins TRBV9 to TRBJ2-7; D may be TRBD1 (5 bases). Trimming took 3 bases from V and 7 from J, leaving 17 bases between them. Germline V gives CDR1 SGDLS, CDR2 YYNGEE. The length of the CDR3 is 14 residues. CDR3 protein: CASSGALEQGEQYF. CDR3 DNA: TGTGCCAGCAGCGGGGCACTGGAGCAGGGAGAGCAGTACTTC.

This clone has just a few counts. The CDR3 nucleotides are TGTGCCATCACTCCGGGACAGGACAATGAGCAGTTCTTC. Translated, it gives CAITPGQDNEQFF. This chain joins TRBV10-3 and TRBJ2-1, with 8 bases lining up with TRBD1. The CDR3 runs to 13 residues. The V and J ends lost 7 bases and 5 bases, in that order; junction bases with no gene match: 4. The V gene's germline CDR1 is ENHRY and CDR2 SYGVKD.

The chain links TRBV7-6 to TRBJ2-6; D call uncertain. Trimming stripped 3 bases from V and 0 bases from J, with 6 bases between. Germline assignment: CDR1 SGHVS and CDR2 FNYEAQ. This CDR3 region has 15 residues. In DNA, the CDR3 is TGTGCCAGCAGCTTGCAGATCTCTGGGGCCAACGTCCTGACTTTC. It is translated as CASSLQISGANVLTF.

This clone was detected a few times. This rearrangement joins TRBV29-1 to TRBJ2-5, with 11 bases lining up with TRBD2. This CDR3 is built from 14 residues. V shed 7 bases, J shed 1 base, and the junction held 5 bases outside the gene matches. Germline values: CDR1 SQVTM, CDR2 ANQGSEA. CDR3 in amino acids: CSGRLAGLQETQYF. DNA for the CDR3: TGCAGCGGTCGACTAGCGGGACTCCAAGAGACCCAGTACTTC.

A few counts support this clone. The chain joins TRBV29-1 to TRBJ2-1, with a possible D match to TRBD1 (5 bases). This CDR3 has 14 residues. Per the germline V gene, CDR1 is SQVTM and CDR2 is ANQGSEA. The CDR3 loop is CTHSRGLSYNEQFF. In DNA form, the CDR3 reads TGCACTCACAGTAGGGGTCTCTCCTACAATGAGCAGTTCTTC.

The chain joins TRBV30 to TRBJ2-5, with D perhaps matching TRBD2 (6 bases). The DNA end favors TRBJ2-4, so the J call may be wrong. Germline CDR1 GTSNPN, CDR2 SVGIG (reference sequence). The CDR3 spans 12 residues. The CDR3 sequence is CAWSEPGDIQYF. CDR3 coding DNA: TGTGCCTGGAGTGAACCGGGGGACATTCAGTACTTC.

This clone was detected a few times. Other nucleotide sequences from this sample produce the same CDR3. CDR3 loop: CASSYSTRGDTQYF. The DNA for the CDR3 is TGTGCCAGCAGTTACTCGACCCGGGGAGATACGCAGTATTTT. The chain is built from TRBV6-5 and TRBJ2-3; tentatively, D is TRBD2 (5 bases). V was clipped by 0 bases and J by 5 bases, with 9 bases between them. Germline-derived CDR1 and CDR2 are MNHEY and SVGAGI. The CDR3 runs 14 residues.

This clone was recorded a few times. The V gene is TRBV18, the J gene TRBJ2-1; TRBD1 aligns across 7 bases. CDR1 and CDR2 (germline): KGHSH, LQKENI. This CDR3 region has 12 residues. V was clipped by 10 bases and J by 6 bases; unmatched bases: 6. The CDR3 here is CATSRDSNEQFF. CDR3 DNA sequence: TGTGCCACGTCCCGGGACAGCAATGAGCAGTTCTTC.

This clone was counted many times. The V and J genes are TRBV15 and TRBJ2-7; maybe TRBD1 (6 bases). This CDR3 is built from 15 residues. V was shortened by 1 base and J by 0 bases, with 10 bases between the two germline ends. Per germline, CDR1 LNHNV and CDR2 YYDKDF (reference sequence). In DNA, the CDR3 is TGTGCCACCAGCAGAGGCCGGGACATCTCCTACGAGCAGTACTTC. Protein: CATSRGRDISYEQYF.

As concerns this clone: A read error may explain this, as a much larger clone is one base away. CDR3: CASSRLGLAVGNEQFF. Here the CDR3 DNA reads TGCGCCAGCAGCCGCTTGGGACTAGCGGTGGGCAATGAGCAGTTCTTC. This chain joins TRBV4-1 and TRBJ2-1; 11 bases line up with TRBD2. Trimming took 4 bases from V and 6 from J; bases not matched to a gene: 8. Germline CDR1 MGHRA, CDR2 YSYEKL. The CDR3 runs to 16 residues.

The V call is TRBV5-8, the J call TRBJ1-2; D possibly corresponds to TRBD1 (5 bases). Deletions cut 9 bases from V and 0 bases from J, with 15 bases between. This CDR3 is built from 14 residues. Per the germline V gene, CDR1 is SGHTS and CDR2 is YDEGEE. The CDR3 sequence is CANPAGFPNYGYTF. The CDR3 coding sequence is TGTGCCAATCCGGCAGGGTTTCCTAACTATGGCTACACCTTC.

The V and J genes are TRBV19 and TRBJ2-1, with 8 bases matching TRBD1. The V gene end was trimmed by 6 bases and the J gene end by 13 bases; junction bases not matched to a gene: 11. Per germline, CDR1 LNHDA and CDR2 SQIVND (reference sequence). This CDR3 region has 13 residues. CDR3 sequence: CASSEMGGTGQFF. The CDR3 DNA follows: TGTGCCAGTAGCGAAATGGGTGGGACAGGACAGTTCTTC.

This clone has only a few counts. The chain employs TRBV20-1 and TRBJ1-4, with 10 bases aligning to TRBD1. The CDR3 consists of 11 residues. Germline-derived CDR1 and CDR2 are DFQATT and SNEGSKA (reference sequence). The CDR3 sequence: CGQGVREKLFF. The CDR3 DNA sequence: TGCGGACAGGGGGTTCGGGAAAAACTGTTTTTT.

This clone occurred a few times. The chain has TRBV7-9 and TRBJ1-3, with 9 bases identical to TRBD1. The CDR3 totals 17 residues. From germline, CDR1 is SEHNR and CDR2 FQNEAQ (reference sequence). The V gene end was trimmed by 5 bases and the J gene end by 4 bases; junction bases not matched to a gene: 12. CDR3 amino acids: CASSPGTGLAEGNTIYF. The CDR3 DNA is TGTGCCAGCAGCCCCGGGACAGGGCTCGCGGAGGGAAACACCATATATTTT. The whole variable domain, filled in from reference TRBV7-9 and TRBJ1-3, reads DTGVSQNPRHKITKRGQNVTFRCDPISEHNRLYWYRQTLGQGPEFLTYFQNEAQLEKSRLLSDRFSAERPKGSFSTLEIQRTEQGDSAMYLCASSPGTGLAEGNTIYFGEGSWLTVV.

This clone was observed many times. V gene TRBV29-1 combines with J gene TRBJ2-7; perhaps TRBD1 as D (5 bases). Germline loops: CDR1 SQVTM, CDR2 ANQGSEA. The V and J ends lost 1 base and 3 bases respectively, with 10 bases between them. The CDR3 covers 13 residues. The DNA for the CDR3 is TGCAGCGTTGAAGGTCCGCAGGGCTACGAGCAGTACTTC. Translation gives CSVEGPQGYEQYF.

This chain joins TRBV5-6 and TRBJ2-5; tentatively, D is TRBD1 (6 bases). The CDR3 is 13 residues long. Trimming pared 1 base from V and 7 bases from J, leaving 11 bases between. Germline CDR1 is SGHDT and CDR2 is YYEEEE. The CDR3 DNA reads as TGTGCCAGCAGCTTGAACAGGGCGGTGACCCAGTACTTC. Translation: CASSLNRAVTQYF.

This clone was counted between two and nine times. V gene TRBV30 combines with J gene TRBJ1-1; D possibly corresponds to TRBD1 (5 bases). V was clipped by 0 bases and J by 0 bases, with 5 bases between them. This CDR3 has 13 amino acids. The germline gives CDR1 GTSNPN, CDR2 SVGIG (reference sequence). The CDR3 DNA reads TGTGCCTGGAGTGTGGGGGTGAACACTGAAGCTTTCTTT. As protein: CAWSVGVNTEAFF.

This clone was seen a few times. The gene calls are TRBV7-2 and TRBJ1-1; D is possibly TRBD1 (6 bases). Germline assignment: CDR1 SGHTA and CDR2 FQGNSA. Trimming removed 5 bases from V and 1 base from J, with 14 bases in between. CDR3 length equals 15 residues. CDR3 coding DNA: TGTGCCAGCAGCGGGAATGGACAGTCGAACACTGAAGCTTTCTTT. Translating it yields CASSGNGQSNTEAFF.